The 8 T cell receptor beta chains presented below share a single source sample, sequenced in a study of blood T cells in healthy people across ages. It was with a sample-barcoded 5' primer and a J-beta primer mix that a second PCR of roughly 7 to 12 cycles was run. TCRdb independently ran MiXCR on the 5' RACE reads; one entry per CDR3 protein. The sample gives approximately 810,000 distinct CDR3 sequences, around 28% of which show up once; 17% is in the top ten. Sequencing was done on a sample of blood. All receptors derive from a woman aged 80 or older in good health.

This clonotype was counted a few times. CDR3: CASSQVRGGETQYF. Written as DNA, the CDR3 is TGTGCCAGCAGCCAAGTCCGGGGGGGGGAGACCCAGTACTTC. The J gene is TRBJ2-5, the V gene TRBV3-1; 8 bases fit TRBD2. With 1 base clipped from V and 5 bases from J, the junction kept 3 bases outside the gene matches. The germline V gene has CDR1 LGHDT and CDR2 YNNKEL (reference sequence). This CDR3 has 14 amino acids.

This clonotype has just a few counts. This clone may be a read error of a much larger clone one base away. The CDR3 DNA sequence: TGTGCCAGCAGCCGAGGGACTTGTGAGACCCAGTACTTC. Amino acid sequence: CASSRGTCETQYF. The chain combines TRBV3-1 with TRBJ2-5; TRBD2 might be the D (6 bases). The length of the CDR3 is 13 residues. V was shortened by 4 bases and J by 5 bases, with 11 bases between the two germline ends. Germline CDR1 reads LGHDT; CDR2 reads YNNKEL (reference sequence).

This clonotype was picked up a small number of times. The chain recombines TRBV28 with TRBJ2-5; weak D call: TRBD1 (6 bases). This CDR3 region has 18 residues. V lost 4 bases, J lost 2 bases, and 23 bases lay in between. Germline V gene data show CDR1 as MDHEN and CDR2 as SYDVKM. CDR3 in DNA: TGTGCCAGCAGTTCTATGCGAGGGACATCCGAGGGGCAAGAGACCCAGTACTTC. This encodes CASSSMRGTSEGQETQYF. Together with reference TRBV28 and TRBJ2-5, the CDR3 gives the full variable domain: DVKVTQSSRYLVKRTGEKVFLECVQDMDHENMFWYRQDPGLGLRLIYFSYDVKMKEKGDIPEGYSVSREKKERFSLILESASTNQTSMYLCASSSMRGTSEGQETQYFGPGTRLLVL.

V and J are TRBV7-2 and TRBJ1-6; no clear D. Looked up from germline, CDR1 is SGHTA and CDR2 is FQGNSA. The CDR3 is 12 amino acids. V was pared by 5 bases and J by 7 bases, with 6 bases between. The CDR3 nucleotides read TGTGCCAGCAGCCAACAGAATTCACCCCTCCACTTT. Protein: CASSQQNSPLHF.

This clonotype has a handful of counts. The rearrangement links TRBV3-1 to TRBJ2-1, with TRBD2 identical over 10 bases. Germline V gives CDR1 LGHDT, CDR2 YNNKEL (reference sequence). The CDR3 is made up of 18 amino acids. Trimming at V came to 1 base and at J to 5 bases, leaving 11 bases not matched to a gene. CDR3 in DNA: TGTGCCAGCAGCCAAGGGGTAGCGGGGGGCAGAGGGGACAATGAGCAGTTCTTC. Translating gives CASSQGVAGGRGDNEQFF.

The chain joins TRBV7-9 to TRBJ1-4; TRBD1 agrees at 7 bases. V was clipped by 4 bases and J by 3 bases; unmatched bases: 5. Germline-derived CDR1 and CDR2 are SEHNR and FQNEAQ (reference sequence). The CDR3 is 15 residues long. CDR3 coding DNA: TGTGCCAGCAGCTGGACAGGACTCTCTAATGAAAAACTGTTTTTT. Translating gives CASSWTGLSNEKLFF.

This chain's CDR3 is CASSSQGLDNEQFF. The CDR3 coding sequence is TGTGCCAGCAGCTCGCAGGGATTGGACAATGAGCAGTTCTTC. The gene calls are TRBV7-2 and TRBJ2-1, with a weak D call TRBD1 (5 bases). V lost 4 bases and J lost 5, with 12 bases in between. Germline V gives CDR1 SGHTA, CDR2 FQGNSA. The CDR3 extends over 14 amino acids.

V usage is TRBV2 and J usage is TRBJ2-2, with a weak D call TRBD2 (5 bases). Germline V gene lookup returns CDR1 SNHLY and CDR2 FYNNEI. This CDR3 contains 12 residues. Between the trimmed V and J ends, which lost 2 bases and 9 bases, there was a span of 7 bases. CDR3 bases: TGTGCCAGCAGTGAACGAGGGTGGGAGCTGTTTTTT. Translation gives CASSERGWELFF.